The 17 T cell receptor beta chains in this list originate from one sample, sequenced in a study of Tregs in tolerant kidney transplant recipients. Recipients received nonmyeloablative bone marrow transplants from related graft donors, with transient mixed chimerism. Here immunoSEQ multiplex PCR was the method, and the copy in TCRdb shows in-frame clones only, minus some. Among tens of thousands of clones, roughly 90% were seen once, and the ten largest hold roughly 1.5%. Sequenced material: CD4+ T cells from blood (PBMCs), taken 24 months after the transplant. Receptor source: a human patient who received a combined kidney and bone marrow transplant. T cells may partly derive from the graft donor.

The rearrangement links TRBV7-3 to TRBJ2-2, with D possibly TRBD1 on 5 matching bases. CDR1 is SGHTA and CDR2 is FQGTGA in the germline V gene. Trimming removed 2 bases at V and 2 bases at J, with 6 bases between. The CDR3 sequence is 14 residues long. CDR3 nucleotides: TGTGCCAGCAGCTTACAGGGTAACACCGGGGAGCTGTTTTTT. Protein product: CASSLQGNTGELFF. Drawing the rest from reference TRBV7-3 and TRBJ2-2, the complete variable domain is GAGVSQTPSNKVTEKGKYVELRCDPISGHTALYWYRQSLGQGPEFLIYFQGTGAADDSGLPNDRFFAVRPEGSVSTLKIQRTERGDSAVYLCASSLQGNTGELFFGEGSRLTVL.

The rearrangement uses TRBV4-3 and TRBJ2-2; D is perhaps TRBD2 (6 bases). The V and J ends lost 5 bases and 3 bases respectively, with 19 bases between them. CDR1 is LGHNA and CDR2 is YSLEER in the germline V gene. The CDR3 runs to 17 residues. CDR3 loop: CASSYLTFGGYTGELFF. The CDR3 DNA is TGCGCCAGCAGCTATCTAACGTTTGGGGGGTACACCGGGGAGCTGTTTTTT.

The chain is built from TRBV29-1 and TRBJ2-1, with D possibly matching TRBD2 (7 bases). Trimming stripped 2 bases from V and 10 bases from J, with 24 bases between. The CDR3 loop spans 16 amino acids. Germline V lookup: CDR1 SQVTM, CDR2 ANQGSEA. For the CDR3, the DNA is TGCAGCGTTGAATTAGCCGCGGGGGCCCGCGGGGGAGAGCAGTTCTTC. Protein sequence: CSVELAAGARGGEQFF.

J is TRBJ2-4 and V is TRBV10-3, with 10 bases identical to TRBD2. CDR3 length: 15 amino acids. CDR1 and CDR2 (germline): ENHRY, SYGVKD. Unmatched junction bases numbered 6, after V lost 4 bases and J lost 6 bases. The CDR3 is CAISAGQREGNIQYF. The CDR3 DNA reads TGTGCCATCAGTGCGGGTCAGCGGGAGGGAAACATTCAGTACTTC.

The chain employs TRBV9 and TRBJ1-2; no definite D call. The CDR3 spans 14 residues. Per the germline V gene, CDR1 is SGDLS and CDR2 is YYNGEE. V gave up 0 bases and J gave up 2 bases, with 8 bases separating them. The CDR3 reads CASSVVPGNYGYTF. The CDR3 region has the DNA TGTGCCAGCAGCGTAGTGCCGGGGAACTATGGCTACACCTTC.

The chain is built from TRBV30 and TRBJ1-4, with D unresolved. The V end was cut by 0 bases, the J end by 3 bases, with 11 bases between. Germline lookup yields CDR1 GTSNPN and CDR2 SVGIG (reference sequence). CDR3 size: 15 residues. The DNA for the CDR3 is TGTGCCTGGAGTGTATCCGGGGTGCCTAATGAAAAACTGTTTTTT. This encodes CAWSVSGVPNEKLFF.

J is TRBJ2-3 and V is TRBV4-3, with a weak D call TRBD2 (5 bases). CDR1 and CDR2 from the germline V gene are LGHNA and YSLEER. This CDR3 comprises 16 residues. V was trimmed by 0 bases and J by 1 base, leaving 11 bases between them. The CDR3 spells CASSQDGRVRTDTQYF. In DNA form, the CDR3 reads TGCGCCAGCAGCCAAGATGGGCGGGTCCGCACAGATACGCAGTATTTT.

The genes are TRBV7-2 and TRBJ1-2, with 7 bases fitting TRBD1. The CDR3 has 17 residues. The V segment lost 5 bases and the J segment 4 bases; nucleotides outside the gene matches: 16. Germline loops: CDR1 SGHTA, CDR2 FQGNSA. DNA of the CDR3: TGTGCCAGCAGCGGACGAAGACCCAGGGGGGCGATCTATGGCTACACCTTC. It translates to CASSGRRPRGAIYGYTF.

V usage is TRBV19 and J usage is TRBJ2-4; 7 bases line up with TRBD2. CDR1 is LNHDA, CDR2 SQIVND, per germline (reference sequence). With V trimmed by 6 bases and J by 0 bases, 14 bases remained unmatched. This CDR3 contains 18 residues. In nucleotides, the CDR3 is TGTGCCAGTAGAAGTGATTCGGGACTACCCTTAGCCAAAAACATTCAGTACTTC. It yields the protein CASRSDSGLPLAKNIQYF.

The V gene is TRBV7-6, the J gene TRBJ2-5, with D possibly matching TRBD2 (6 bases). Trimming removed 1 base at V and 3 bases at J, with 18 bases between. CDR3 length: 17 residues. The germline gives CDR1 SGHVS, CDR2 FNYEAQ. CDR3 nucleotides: TGTGCCAGCAGCTTAGACCGCCTAGCGTACGGGGAAGAGACCCAGTACTTC. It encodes CASSLDRLAYGEETQYF.

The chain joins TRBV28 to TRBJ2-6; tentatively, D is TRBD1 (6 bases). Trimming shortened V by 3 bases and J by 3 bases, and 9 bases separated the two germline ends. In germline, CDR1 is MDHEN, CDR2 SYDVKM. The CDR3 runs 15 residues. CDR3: CASSLGASGANVLTF. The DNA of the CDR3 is TGTGCCAGCAGTTTGGGGGCAAGTGGGGCCAACGTCCTGACTTTC.

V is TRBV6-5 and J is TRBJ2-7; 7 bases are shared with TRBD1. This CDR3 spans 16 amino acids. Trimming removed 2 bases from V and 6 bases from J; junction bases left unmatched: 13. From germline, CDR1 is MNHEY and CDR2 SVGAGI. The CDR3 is CASSYSSRQGRGEQYF. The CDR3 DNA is TGTGCCAGCAGTTACAGCTCTCGACAGGGAAGGGGCGAGCAGTACTTC.

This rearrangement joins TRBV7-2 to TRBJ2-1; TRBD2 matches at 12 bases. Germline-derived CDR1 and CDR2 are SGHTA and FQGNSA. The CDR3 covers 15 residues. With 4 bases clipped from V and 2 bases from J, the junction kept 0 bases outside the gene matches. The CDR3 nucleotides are TGTGCCAGCAGCTGGACTAGCGGGGCCTACAATGAGCAGTTCTTC. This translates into CASSWTSGAYNEQFF.

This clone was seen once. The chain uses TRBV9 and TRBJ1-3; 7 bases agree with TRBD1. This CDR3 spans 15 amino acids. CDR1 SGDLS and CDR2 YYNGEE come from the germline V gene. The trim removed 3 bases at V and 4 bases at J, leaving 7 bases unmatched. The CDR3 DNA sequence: TGTGCCAGCAGCGCCTCGGCAGGGGGAGGAAACACCATATATTTT. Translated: CASSASAGGGNTIYF.

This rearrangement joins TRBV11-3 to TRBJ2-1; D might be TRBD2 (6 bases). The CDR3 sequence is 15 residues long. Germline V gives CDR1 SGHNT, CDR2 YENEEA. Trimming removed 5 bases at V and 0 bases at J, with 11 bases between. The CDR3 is CASSPLRGSYNEQFF. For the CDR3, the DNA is TGTGCCAGCAGCCCGCTGCGGGGCTCCTACAATGAGCAGTTCTTC.

CDR3: CASSSPAGRSYNEQFF. The CDR3 nucleotides read TGCGCCAGCAGCTCCCCAGCGGGCCGCTCCTACAATGAGCAGTTCTTC. The V gene is TRBV4-3, the J gene TRBJ2-1; a possible D gene is TRBD2 (6 bases). The length of the CDR3 is 16 residues. The germline V gene has CDR1 LGHNA and CDR2 YSLEER. Trimming took 5 bases from V and 0 from J, leaving 14 bases between them.

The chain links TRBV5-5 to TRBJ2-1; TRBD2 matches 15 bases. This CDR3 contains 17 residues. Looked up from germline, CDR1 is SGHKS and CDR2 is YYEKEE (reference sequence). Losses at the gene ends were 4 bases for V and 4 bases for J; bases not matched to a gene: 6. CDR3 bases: TGTGCCAGCAGCGGCCAGGGACTAGCGGGGGGATACAATGAGCAGTTCTTC. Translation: CASSGQGLAGGYNEQFF.